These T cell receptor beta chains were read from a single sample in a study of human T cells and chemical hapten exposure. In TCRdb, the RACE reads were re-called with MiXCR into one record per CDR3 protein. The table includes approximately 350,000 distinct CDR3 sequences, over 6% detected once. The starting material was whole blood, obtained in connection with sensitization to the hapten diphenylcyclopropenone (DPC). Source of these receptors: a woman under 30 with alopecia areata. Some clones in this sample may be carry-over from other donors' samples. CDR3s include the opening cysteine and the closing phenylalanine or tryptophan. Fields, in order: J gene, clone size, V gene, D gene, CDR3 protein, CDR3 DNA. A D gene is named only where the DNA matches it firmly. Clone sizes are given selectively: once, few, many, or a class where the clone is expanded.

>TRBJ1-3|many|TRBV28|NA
CAVRKDLSGNTIYF
TGTGCGGTCAGGAAGGACCTCTCTGGAAACACCATATATTTT
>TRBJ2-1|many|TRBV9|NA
CASGGWGRDEQFF
TGTGCCAGCGGAGGGTGGGGAAGGGATGAGCAGTTCTTC
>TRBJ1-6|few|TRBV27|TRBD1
CASSPDRATSPLHF
TGTGCCAGCAGCCCAGACAGGGCTACTTCACCCCTCCACTTT
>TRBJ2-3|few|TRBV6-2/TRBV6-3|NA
CASSPSSSTDTQYF
TGTGCCAGCAGTCCCTCCTCTAGCACAGATACGCAGTATTTT
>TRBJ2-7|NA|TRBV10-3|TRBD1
CAISELDRVSHEQYF
TGTGCCATCAGTGAGTTAGACAGGGTTTCCCACGAGCAGTACTTC
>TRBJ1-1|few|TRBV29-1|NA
CSVEDIGDRRNTEAFF
TGCAGCGTTGAAGATATCGGGGATAGAAGGAACACTGAAGCTTTCTTT
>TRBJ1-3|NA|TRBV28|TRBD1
CASSLEGQPGNTIYF
TGTGCCAGCAGTTTAGAGGGACAGCCTGGAAACACCATATATTTT
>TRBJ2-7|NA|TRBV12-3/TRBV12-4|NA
CASSSSLRTYEQYF
TGTGCCAGCAGTTCCTCCCTCCGCACCTACGAGCAGTACTTC
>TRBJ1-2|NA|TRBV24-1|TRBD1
CATADRGGYGYTF
TGTGCCACGGCGGACAGGGGAGGCTATGGCTACACCTTC
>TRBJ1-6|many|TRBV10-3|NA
CAISEWGFDSPLHF
TGTGCCATCAGTGAATGGGGATTTGATTCACCCCTCCACTTT
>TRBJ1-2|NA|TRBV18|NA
CASSLDSRYGYTF
TGTGCCAGCTCCCTAGACAGCCGCTATGGCTACACCTTC
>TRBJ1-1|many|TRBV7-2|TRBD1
CASSSYGTGGGRTEAFF
TGTGCCAGCAGCTCATACGGGACAGGGGGCGGGAGAACTGAAGCTTTCTTT
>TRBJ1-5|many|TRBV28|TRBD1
CASSQTDRTFHQPQHF
TGTGCCAGCAGCCAGACGGACAGGACTTTTCATCAGCCCCAGCATTTT
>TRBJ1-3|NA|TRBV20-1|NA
CSARDAWEGAGNTIYF
TGCAGTGCTAGAGACGCATGGGAGGGAGCCGGAAACACCATATATTTT
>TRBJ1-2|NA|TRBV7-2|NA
CASEGNYGYTF
TGTGCCAGCGAGGGGAACTATGGCTACACCTTC
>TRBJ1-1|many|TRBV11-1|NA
CASSSDEKDAFF
TGTGCCAGCAGCTCCGATGAGAAGGACGCTTTCTTT
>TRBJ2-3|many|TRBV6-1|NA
CASSEVEGGSLSTRTDTQYF
TGTGCCAGCAGTGAAGTTGAAGGGGGGTCTTTATCAACTCGCACAGATACGCAGTATTTT
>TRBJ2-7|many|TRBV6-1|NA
CASSDTVLASYEQYF
TGTGCCAGCAGTGATACGGTCCTCGCCTCCTACGAGCAGTACTTC
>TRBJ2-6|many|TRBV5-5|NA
CASSPHWQAEILSGANVLTF
TGTGCCAGCAGCCCCCATTGGCAGGCCGAAATACTCTCTGGGGCCAACGTCCTGACTTTC
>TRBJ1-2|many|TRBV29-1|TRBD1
CSVERTGLGYTF
TGCAGCGTTGAAAGGACAGGGCTTGGCTACACCTTC
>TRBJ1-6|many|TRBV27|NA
CATRDLQSSYNSPLHF
TGTGCCACCAGGGACTTACAGAGCTCCTATAATTCACCCCTCCACTTT
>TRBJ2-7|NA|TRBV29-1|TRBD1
CSVVGDSTYEQYF
TGCAGCGTTGTGGGGGACAGCACCTACGAGCAGTACTTC
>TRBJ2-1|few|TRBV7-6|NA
CASSPRSGGISNEQFF
TGTGCCAGCAGCCCTAGGAGTGGGGGCATATCAAATGAGCAGTTCTTC
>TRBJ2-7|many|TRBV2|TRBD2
CASSGTSGAYEQYF
TGTGCCAGCAGTGGGACTAGCGGGGCCTACGAGCAGTACTTC
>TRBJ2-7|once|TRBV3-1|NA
CASSQGSNEGVEQYF
TGTGCCAGCAGCCAAGGGTCCAATGAGGGGGTCGAGCAGTACTTC
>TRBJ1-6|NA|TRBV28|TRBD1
CASSFPGQGDSPLHF
TGTGCCAGCAGTTTTCCGGGACAGGGGGATTCACCCCTCCACTTT
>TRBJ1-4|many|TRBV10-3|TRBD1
CAIKGQINEKLFF
TGTGCCATCAAGGGACAGATTAATGAAAAACTGTTTTTT
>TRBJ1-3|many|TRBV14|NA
CASSQLGVGNTIYF
TGTGCCAGCAGCCAATTGGGGGTTGGAAACACCATATATTTT
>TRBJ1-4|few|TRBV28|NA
CASRTTATNEKLFF
TGTGCCAGCAGAACGACAGCAACTAATGAAAAACTGTTTTTT
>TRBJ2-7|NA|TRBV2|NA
CASRDRGPVLGHEQYF
TGTGCCAGCAGAGATCGTGGGCCAGTCCTTGGCCACGAGCAGTACTTC
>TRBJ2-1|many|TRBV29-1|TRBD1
CSVEDPWTGTNEQFF
TGCAGCGTTGAAGATCCGTGGACAGGTACTAATGAGCAGTTCTTC
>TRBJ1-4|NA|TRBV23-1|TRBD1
CASSQEPGQMNEKLFF
TGCGCCAGCAGTCAAGAGCCGGGACAGATGAATGAAAAACTGTTTTTT